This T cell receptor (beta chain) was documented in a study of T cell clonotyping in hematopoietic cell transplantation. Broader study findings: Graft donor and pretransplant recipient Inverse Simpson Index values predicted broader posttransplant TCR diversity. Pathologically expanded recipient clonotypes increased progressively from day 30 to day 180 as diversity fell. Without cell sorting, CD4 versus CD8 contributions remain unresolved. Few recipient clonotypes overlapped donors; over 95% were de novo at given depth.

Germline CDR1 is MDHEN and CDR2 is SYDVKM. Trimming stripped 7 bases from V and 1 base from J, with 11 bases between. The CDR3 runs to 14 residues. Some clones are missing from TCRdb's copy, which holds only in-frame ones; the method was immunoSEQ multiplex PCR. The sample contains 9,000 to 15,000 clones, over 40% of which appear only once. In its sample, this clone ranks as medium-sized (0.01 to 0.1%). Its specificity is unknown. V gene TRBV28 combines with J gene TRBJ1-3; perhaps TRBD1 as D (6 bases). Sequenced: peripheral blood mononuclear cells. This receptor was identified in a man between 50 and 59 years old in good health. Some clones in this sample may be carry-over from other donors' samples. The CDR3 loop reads CASTLGGSGNTIYF. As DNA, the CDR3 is TGTGCCAGCACCCTAGGGGGGTCTGGAAACACCATATATTTT.